The table lists the clone carrying this T cell receptor (beta chain) with many counts. Its specificity is unknown. The length of the CDR3 is 14 residues. V gave up 1 base and J gave up 8 bases, with 16 bases separating them. CDR1 DFQATT and CDR2 SNEGSKA come from the germline V gene (reference sequence). These data belong to a study of molecular identifiers for immune sequencing clone quantification. Looking at the study overall: RNA, taken in replicates from approximately 20,000 or 100,000 naive CD8 cells, was split five ways, with four sequenced. Study-wide points: Over 99% of effector molecules, yet under 1% of naive-cell molecules, were held by clones above 20 RNA copies.

Bulk TCR library preparation followed previously described methods with listed TCR primers. TCRdb re-derived calls from the PCR reads in MiXCR, one entry per CDR3 protein. The sample includes 550,000 to 750,000 distinct CDR3 sequences, less than 20% of them seen just once. The specimen was naive CD8+ T cells from blood, with Jurkat cell RNA spiked in. Subset given: FACS-sorted CD8+CD4-CCR7+CD45RA+ naive T cells. The chain carries TRBV20-1 and TRBJ2-3; TRBD1 or TRBD2 may be the D gene (5 bases each). The clonotype originates from a human donor in good health. Some libraries in this study had Jurkat cell RNA spiked in. The CDR3 reads CSARVWDDTGTQYF. CDR3 in DNA: TGCAGTGCTAGAGTATGGGACGACACCGGTACGCAGTATTTT.